These 10 T cell receptor beta chains were all obtained from the same sample, sequenced in a study of long-term antiretroviral therapy in people with HIV. Researchers report immunoSEQ v3.0 was run at survey level. Only in-frame clones appear in the TCRdb table, and some are missing; sequencing was by immunoSEQ multiplex PCR. This sample has approximately 26,000 clones, with around three quarters found just once. The starting material was unsorted PBMCs, obtained 1.2 years after starting antiretroviral therapy. These receptors all stem from a middle-aged woman with HIV.

The rearrangement uses TRBV23-1 and TRBJ2-7; 9 bases agree with TRBD2. TRBV23-1 qualifies as an ORF whose function is uncertain. This CDR3 is built from 14 residues. V shed 8 bases and J 5 bases; nucleotides not matched to a gene: 10. In DNA form, the CDR3 reads TGCGCCAGCGGCTACTTCCTAGCGGGACACGAGCAGTACTTC. This encodes CASGYFLAGHEQYF.

This clone was detected only once. The chain links TRBV12-5 to TRBJ1-2; 10 bases are a match to TRBD1. The CDR3 is made up of 14 amino acids. V lost 1 base, J lost 10 bases, and 6 bases stayed unmatched. The germline CDR1 and CDR2 sequences are LGHNT and FRNRAP. CDR3 in amino acids: CASGLAGTGAIYTF. The CDR3 coding sequence is TGTGCTAGTGGTTTGGCCGGGACAGGGGCGATCTACACCTTC. The full variable domain, rest sourced from reference TRBV12-5 and TRBJ1-2, is DARVTQTPRHKVTEMGQEVTMRCQPILGHNTVFWYRQTMMQGLELLAYFRNRAPLDDSGMPKDRFSAEMPDATLATLKIQPSEPRDSAVYFCASGLAGTGAIYTFGSGTRLTVV.

This clone was picked up a small number of times. This chain joins TRBV5-1 and TRBJ1-4, with D perhaps matching TRBD1 (5 bases). V lost 0 bases and J 3 bases, leaving 6 bases between the germline ends. This CDR3 has 14 residues. Germline V lookup: CDR1 SGHRS, CDR2 YFSETQ. The CDR3 DNA reads TGCGCCAGCAGCTTGGGGGGACCTAATGAAAAACTGTTTTTT. Amino acids: CASSLGGPNEKLFF.

V gene TRBV19 combines with J gene TRBJ1-5; D is ambiguous. Germline V gives CDR1 LNHDA, CDR2 SQIVND (reference sequence). The V and J ends lost 8 bases and 0 bases respectively, with 14 bases between them. This CDR3 is built from 15 residues. DNA of the CDR3: TGTGCCAGTCGCCTTGGAGGGTATAGCAATCAGCCCCAGCATTTT. This gives the protein CASRLGGYSNQPQHF.

The chain couples TRBV9 to TRBJ2-1; unclear D gene. Trimming left V 7 bases short and J 3 bases short, with 14 bases between. Germline V gene sequence: CDR1 SGDLS, CDR2 YYNGEE. The CDR3 runs to 14 residues. As DNA, the CDR3 is TGTGCCAGCGCCCTCCGGGCGGACTACAATGAGCAGTTCTTC. As protein: CASALRADYNEQFF.

This sequence joins TRBV11-2 and TRBJ2-3, with D unclear. Trimming took 5 bases from V and 4 from J, leaving 10 bases between them. Germline V gene data show CDR1 as SGHAT and CDR2 as FQNNGV. This CDR3 comprises 13 residues. CDR3 sequence (DNA): TGTGCCAGCAGCGCTACTACTTCAGATACGCAGTATTTT. Amino acids: CASSATTSDTQYF.

The table lists this clone with a count of one. The chain recombines TRBV7-6 with TRBJ2-3; 8 bases line up with TRBD1. The CDR3 contains 13 residues. The germline CDR1 and CDR2 sequences are SGHVS and FNYEAQ. V shed 11 bases, J shed 3 bases, and the junction held 7 bases outside the gene matches. The CDR3 loop reads CASRTGKTDTQYF. CDR3 DNA: TGTGCCTCCAGGACAGGGAAAACAGATACGCAGTATTTT.

The chain uses TRBV27 and TRBJ1-1; D may be TRBD1 (6 bases). The CDR3 spans 14 residues. Trimming stripped 6 bases from V and 5 bases from J, with 16 bases between. In germline, CDR1 is MNHEY, CDR2 SMNVEV (reference sequence). The CDR3 region has the DNA TGTGCCAGCAGGACGACCGGGACACTAACTGAAGCTTTCTTT. Protein product: CASRTTGTLTEAFF.

The V and J genes are TRBV5-6 and TRBJ1-2; D ambiguous. The length of the CDR3 is 12 residues. Between the trimmed V and J ends, which lost 4 bases and 3 bases, there was a span of 7 bases. CDR1 SGHDT and CDR2 YYEEEE come from the germline V gene. CDR3 region: CASSPDDYGYTF. The CDR3 DNA follows: TGTGCCAGCAGCCCGGACGACTATGGCTACACCTTC.

Regarding this clone: Germline is not matched at one junction end, which may reflect a read error. The V gene is TRBV14, the J gene TRBJ1-1; no clear D gene. The CDR3 extends over 13 amino acids. Germline V gives CDR1 SGHDN, CDR2 FVKESK. As DNA, the CDR3 is TGTGCCAGCAGCCCGGTGAGGAACGCTGAAGCTTTCTTT. Its protein is CASSPVRNAEAFF. The full variable domain, in which reference TRBV14 and TRBJ1-1 provide the parts outside the CDR3, is EAGVTQFPSHSVIEKGQTVTLRCDPISGHDNLYWYRRVMGKEIKFLLHFVKESKQDESGMPNNRFLAERTGGTYSTLKVQPAELEDSGVYFCASSPVRNAEAFFGQGTRLTVV.